The clone carrying this T cell receptor beta chain was counted only a few times. The data were obtained in a study of identical twins. The V gene's germline CDR1 is SGHRS and CDR2 YFSETQ. The CDR3 runs 14 residues. V was trimmed by 6 bases and J by 6 bases, leaving 19 bases between them. TCRdb called the 5' RACE reads again in MiXCR, with one record for every CDR3 protein. The sample lists roughly 700,000 distinct CDR3 sequences; 8.6% were seen once. A further study also used this sample, focusing on yellow fever vaccine responses in identical twins.

The V gene is TRBV5-1, the J gene TRBJ2-7, with no clear D. The sequenced sample was PBMCs. The TCR comes from a woman between 18 and 29 years old in good health. DNA for the CDR3: TGCGCCAGCAAGGCGGTTGACATACTACCCGAGCAGTACTTC. This codes for CASKAVDILPEQYF.